The 25 T cell receptor beta chains below were found in one sample sequenced in a study of PD-1 blockade in classical Hodgkin lymphoma. Repertoires were generated with immunoSEQ multiplex PCR, while TCRdb's copy carries only in-frame clones and drops some. This sample carries over 15,000 clones, around 80% of them seen once, and the ten largest clones take around a fifth. The time point denotes: cycle 4 day 1 (C4D1), after 6 weeks of nivolumab. Every patient experienced relapse after autologous stem cell transplantation, and brentuximab vedotin exposure varied. Sequences were derived from peripheral blood mononuclear cells (PBMCs), sampled before the fourth cycle of nivolumab. All receptors come from a human donor with classical Hodgkin lymphoma.

The chain recombines TRBV11-2 with TRBJ2-7; possible D gene TRBD1, 6 bases. V lost 5 bases and J lost 3, with 17 bases in between. Germline V gene lookup returns CDR1 SGHAT and CDR2 FQNNGV. The CDR3 has 15 residues. The CDR3 sequence: CASSHQQGSYYEQYF. The CDR3 bases are TGTGCCAGCAGCCACCAGCAGGGGTCGTACTACGAGCAGTACTTC.

The chain combines TRBV30 with TRBJ2-1, with D unresolved. From germline, CDR1 is GTSNPN and CDR2 SVGIG (reference sequence). The CDR3 extends over 10 amino acids. V was trimmed by 1 base and J by 15 bases, leaving 10 bases between them. CDR3 residues: CAWSGTSPFF. In DNA form, the CDR3 reads TGTGCCTGGAGTGGGACCTCGCCGTTCTTC.

This clone was counted between two and nine times. The rearrangement uses TRBV7-9 and TRBJ2-2; D is unresolved. The V and J ends lost 5 bases and 0 bases respectively, with 7 bases between them. CDR1 and CDR2 (germline): SEHNR, FQNEAQ (reference sequence). The CDR3 extends over 14 amino acids. Written as DNA, the CDR3 is TGTGCCAGCAGCCCGACCGCGAACACCGGGGAGCTGTTTTTT. As protein: CASSPTANTGELFF.

The rearrangement links TRBV6-5 to TRBJ1-3, with D maybe TRBD1 (6 bases). V lost 6 bases to trimming and J lost 0 bases, with 9 bases between them. CDR3 length equals 14 residues. Germline V gene lookup returns CDR1 MNHEY and CDR2 SVGAGI. In DNA, the CDR3 is TGTGCCAGCAGACAGGGTTTCTCTGGAAACACCATATATTTT. Encoded protein: CASRQGFSGNTIYF.

This clone was recorded only once. The chain uses TRBV2 and TRBJ1-5, with a possible D match to TRBD1 (5 bases). Per the germline V gene, CDR1 is SNHLY and CDR2 is FYNNEI. V was cut by 1 base and J by 7 bases, with 11 bases left in between. The CDR3 sequence is 14 residues long. CDR3 protein: CASSEGGAGQPQHF. The DNA of the CDR3 is TGTGCCAGCAGTGAAGGGGGCGCGGGGCAGCCCCAGCATTTT.

The chain recombines TRBV19 with TRBJ2-1; 10 positions agree with TRBD1. The CDR3 covers 17 residues. Looked up from germline, CDR1 is LNHDA and CDR2 is SQIVND (reference sequence). The V and J ends lost 4 bases and 5 bases, in that order; junction bases with no gene match: 11. The CDR3 here is CASSKGRAGTGDNEQFF. The CDR3 DNA reads TGTGCCAGTAGTAAAGGGAGGGCCGGGACAGGGGACAATGAGCAGTTCTTC.

The chain links TRBV4-2 to TRBJ1-4; D is possibly TRBD1 (5 bases). In germline, CDR1 is LGHNA, CDR2 YNFKEQ. The CDR3 runs 15 residues. Trimming left V 4 bases short and J 3 bases short, with 12 bases between. The CDR3: CASSLAGGSNEKLFF. CDR3 nucleotides: TGTGCCAGCAGCCTCGCCGGGGGTTCTAATGAAAAACTGTTTTTT.

This chain joins TRBV6-6 and TRBJ2-3, with D possibly matching TRBD1 (6 bases). The V gene lost 6 bases and the J gene lost 4 bases, with 17 bases spanning the gap. CDR1 and CDR2 from the germline V gene are MNHNY and SVGAGI (reference sequence). This CDR3 contains 15 residues. The CDR3 spells CASSDEGEDADTQYF. CDR3 DNA: TGTGCCAGCAGCGATGAGGGGGAAGACGCAGATACGCAGTATTTT.

The V gene is TRBV4-1, the J gene TRBJ1-2; D is unclear. The CDR3 runs to 13 residues. The V end lost 10 bases, the J end lost 6 bases, and 18 bases lay between the germline ends. The germline gives CDR1 MGHRA, CDR2 YSYEKL. CDR3 amino acids: CAILSTSTDGYTF. As DNA, the CDR3 is TGCGCCATTTTGTCCACTTCGACGGATGGCTACACCTTC.

The genes are TRBV4-3 and TRBJ2-7, with D perhaps matching TRBD2 (5 bases). V lost 0 bases and J 6 bases, leaving 15 bases between the germline ends. CDR3 length equals 15 residues. The germline V gene has CDR1 LGHNA and CDR2 YSLEER. Here the CDR3 reads CASSQDRTSFTEQYF. The CDR3, as DNA: TGCGCCAGCAGCCAAGATCGAACTAGTTTTACCGAGCAGTACTTC.

The rearrangement joins TRBV30 to TRBJ1-3; TRBD1 matches 8 bases. The CDR3 consists of 15 residues. Trimming removed 8 bases from V and 2 bases from J; junction bases left unmatched: 11. Germline V gives CDR1 GTSNPN, CDR2 SVGIG (reference sequence). The DNA of the CDR3 is TGTGCCATGGGCCCCCCGACAGGGGCTGGAAACACCATATATTTT. The encoded protein is CAMGPPTGAGNTIYF.

The chain recombines TRBV4-1 with TRBJ1-2; 7 bases agree with TRBD1. CDR1 is MGHRA, CDR2 YSYEKL, per germline. The CDR3 runs 17 residues. The ends lost 0 bases at V and 5 bases at J; junction bases unmatched: 12. The CDR3 DNA reads as TGCGCCAGCAGCCAAGAGCGGTTCGCGGGACAGACTTATGGCTACACCTTC. This encodes CASSQERFAGQTYGYTF.

This chain uses TRBV9 with TRBJ1-4, with D maybe TRBD1 (6 bases). The length of the CDR3 is 15 residues. Trimming took 1 base from V and 7 from J, leaving 14 bases between them. Germline V gene lookup returns CDR1 SGDLS and CDR2 YYNGEE. CDR3 nucleotides: TGTGCCAGCAGCGTAACTGGGGGGCCAGGTGAAAAACTGTTTTTT. Translating gives CASSVTGGPGEKLFF.

The chain has TRBV19 and TRBJ2-5; the match to TRBD2 covers 13 bases. The germline gives CDR1 LNHDA, CDR2 SQIVND (reference sequence). The CDR3 totals 14 residues. Trimming removed 6 bases from V and 9 bases from J; junction bases left unmatched: 7. The CDR3, as DNA: TGTGCCAGTAGCCTGACTAGCGGGGGGTGGGCCCAGTACTTC. Translation: CASSLTSGGWAQYF.

The chain has TRBV23-1 and TRBJ1-6, with D possibly matching TRBD1 (6 bases). TRBV23-1 carries the ORF label, with uncertain function. With 7 bases removed from V and 6 bases from J, the gap between germline ends came to 22 bases. This CDR3 comprises 17 residues. The CDR3 DNA sequence: TGCGCCAGCACTCTCCGGCCCAGGGGAGGGATTAATTCACCCCTCCACTTT. Translation: CASTLRPRGGINSPLHF.

The V gene is TRBV28, the J gene TRBJ2-5; D remains ambiguous. Germline V gives CDR1 MDHEN, CDR2 SYDVKM. Trimming stripped 1 base from V and 4 bases from J, with 13 bases between. This CDR3 is 15 amino acids long. The CDR3 DNA reads TGTGCCAGCAGTTTATTCGGACGGGTCGGAGAGACCCAGTACTTC. Protein: CASSLFGRVGETQYF.

This chain links TRBV19 with TRBJ1-1; D gene uncertain. Trimming pared 7 bases from V and 1 base from J, leaving 13 bases between. This CDR3 comprises 14 residues. Germline assignment: CDR1 LNHDA and CDR2 SQIVND (reference sequence). CDR3 coding DNA: TGTGCCAGTACGGATTGGCAGTCGAACACTGAAGCTTTCTTT. It encodes CASTDWQSNTEAFF.

The chain combines TRBV4-1 with TRBJ2-3, with TRBD2 matching 12 bases. V shed 4 bases, J shed 0 bases, and the junction held 11 bases outside the gene matches. The CDR3 runs 19 residues. Germline V gives CDR1 MGHRA, CDR2 YSYEKL. CDR3 bases: TGCGCCAGCAGCCGGGAAGGTCCTAGCGGGAGGGCTAGCACAGATACGCAGTATTTT. Its translation: CASSREGPSGRASTDTQYF.

The chain couples TRBV28 to TRBJ2-7; D unclear. This CDR3 comprises 15 residues. Trimming removed 3 bases at V and 0 bases at J, with 12 bases between. CDR1 is MDHEN and CDR2 is SYDVKM in the germline V gene. This chain's CDR3 is CASSLSGRSSYEQYV. CDR3 nucleotide sequence: TGTGCCAGCAGTTTGTCCGGACGGAGCTCCTACGAGCAGTACGTC.

This sequence joins TRBV29-1 and TRBJ2-1, with 13 bases aligning to TRBD2. The length of the CDR3 is 14 residues. V lost 6 bases to trimming and J lost 4 bases; unmatched junction nucleotides: 3. CDR1 is SQVTM and CDR2 is ANQGSEA in the germline V gene. The CDR3 nucleotides are TGCAGCGTGGAGACTAGCGGGAGGTACAATGAGCAGTTCTTC. Translation: CSVETSGRYNEQFF.

A few counts support this clone. The rearrangement links TRBV5-6 to TRBJ2-2, with 11 bases aligning to TRBD2. Germline CDR1 SGHDT, CDR2 YYEEEE. With 6 bases clipped from V and 4 bases from J, the junction kept 11 bases outside the gene matches. This CDR3 region has 17 residues. CDR3 nucleotide sequence: TGTGCCAGCATGGTTCGGGGACTAGCGGTTCCCACCGGGGAGCTGTTTTTT. Its translation: CASMVRGLAVPTGELFF.

The V gene is TRBV28, the J gene TRBJ1-3; D is unclear. CDR1 MDHEN and CDR2 SYDVKM come from the germline V gene. The CDR3 spans 15 residues. Trimming shortened V by 6 bases and J by 0 bases, and 12 bases separated the two germline ends. CDR3 residues: CASSHTQNSGNTIYF. The CDR3 DNA reads as TGTGCCAGCAGCCACACTCAGAACTCTGGAAACACCATATATTTT.

V and J are TRBV30 and TRBJ1-2, with 7 positions matching TRBD1. J was trimmed by 2 bases and V by 8 bases; bases with no gene match: 2. The CDR3 is 11 residues long. Germline V lookup: CDR1 GTSNPN, CDR2 SVGIG (reference sequence). CDR3 sequence (DNA): TGTGCCCAGACAGGGAACTATGGCTACACCTTC. As protein: CAQTGNYGYTF.

This rearrangement joins TRBV28 to TRBJ2-6; 7 nucleotides agree with TRBD1. CDR3 size: 16 residues. V lost 7 bases to trimming and J lost 1 base; unmatched junction nucleotides: 7. Per germline, CDR1 MDHEN and CDR2 SYDVKM. DNA for the CDR3: TGTGCCAGCACCCGACAGGGTTGGTCTGGGGCCAACGTCCTGACTTTC. Encoded protein: CASTRQGWSGANVLTF.

This chain joins TRBV27 and TRBJ1-2, with D possibly matching TRBD1 (5 bases). From germline, CDR1 is MNHEY and CDR2 SMNVEV (reference sequence). The CDR3 has 18 amino acids. V shed 3 bases and J shed 5 bases, with 25 bases lying between them. The CDR3 DNA reads TGTGCCAGCAGTTTTCGAGGAGCCGGGACTAGTCCGGGGTATGGCTACACCTTC. Its protein product is CASSFRGAGTSPGYGYTF.